The clone carrying this T cell receptor beta chain was detected only once. This sample stems from a study of blood T cell repertoires in COVID-19. Study at large: Acute and convalescent COVID-19 specimens originated in the United States, Italy and Spain. The cDNA or gDNA used as material had been derived from T cells, B-cell-depleted T cells, or PBMCs.

Authors' methods: Quantification of nucleated cells was approximated via reference gene primer amplification. TCRdb's copy holds only in-frame clones and misses some; the assay was immunoSEQ multiplex PCR. V and J calls and clone size are copied from that table; D and trimming were computed from the DNA. The sample includes 170,000 or so clones, 84% seen only once; the top ten take about 14%. This CDR3 has 16 amino acids. The germline V gene has CDR1 LGHDT and CDR2 YNNKEL (reference sequence). The germline V and J ends were trimmed by 0 bases and 1 base, with 12 bases remaining between them. This TCR came from a man between 18 and 29 years old with active or convalescent COVID-19. Sequencing was done on a sample of peripheral blood. The chain carries TRBV3-1 (or the pseudogene TRBV3-2) and TRBJ2-5; no clear D gene. The CDR3 nucleotides are TGTGCCAGCAGCCAAGATCTATTACGGTCCCAAGAGACCCAGTACTTC. Amino acids: CASSQDLLRSQETQYF.